Here is one T cell receptor (beta chain) with its context. This record belongs to a study of shared clonotypes between healthy human individuals. Each sorted subset replicate got 200 ng genomic DNA, tens of thousands of genomes. This table comes from immunoSEQ multiplex PCR, and its TCRdb copy is limited to in-frame clones, with some not included. The sample lists around 1.9 million clones; approximately 94% were seen once. V lost 2 bases to trimming and J lost 1 base, with 8 bases between them. The CDR3 has 15 residues. Germline lookup yields CDR1 WNHNN and CDR2 SYGVQD (reference sequence). As defined, naive CD8 cells were CD45RO-negative and positively selected for CCR7, with terminally differentiated effector memory CD45RA+ cells excluded.

This TCR derives from a man between 18 and 29 years old in good health. Some clones in this sample may be carry-over from other donors' samples. Source material: naive CD8+ T cells from PBMCs. This chain links TRBV10-1 with TRBJ2-2, with unresolved D. CDR3 in amino acids: CASSETEENTGELFF. In DNA, the CDR3 is TGCGCCAGCAGTGAGACAGAGGAGAACACCGGGGAGCTGTTTTTT.